The next 14 T cell receptor beta chains were all read from a single sample in a study of T cell changes during pregnancy in multiple sclerosis. TCRdb's copy holds only in-frame clones and misses some; the assay was immunoSEQ multiplex PCR. The sample has 40,000 to 45,000 clones, approximately 90% seen once. This specimen was CD8+ T cells from peripheral blood mononuclear cells, taken in the third trimester of pregnancy. Receptors originate from a female donor with multiple sclerosis, enrolled in a pregnancy study.

This rearrangement joins TRBV18 to TRBJ1-1; 8 bases match TRBD1. Per germline, CDR1 KGHSH and CDR2 LQKENI. The CDR3 sequence is 17 residues long. Germline trimming cut 3 bases from V and 4 bases from J; bases unmatched to any gene: 13. CDR3 nucleotide sequence: TGTGCCAGCTCACCCCAGGCAGGGGGCATGACGTCCACTGAAGCTTTCTTT. Encoded protein: CASSPQAGGMTSTEAFF. The full variable domain, its missing parts supplied by reference TRBV18 and TRBJ1-1, is NAGVMQNPRHLVRRRGQEARLRCSPMKGHSHVYWYRQLPEEGLKFMVYLQKENIIDESGMPKERFSAEFPKEGPSILRIQQVVRGDSAAYFCASSPQAGGMTSTEAFFGQGTRLTVV.

The rearrangement uses TRBV11-3 and TRBJ1-1; D remains ambiguous. This CDR3 comprises 13 residues. Looked up from germline, CDR1 is SGHNT and CDR2 is YENEEA. The V end was cut by 4 bases, the J end by 4 bases, with 10 bases between. CDR3 sequence reads: CASSSTASTEAFF. The CDR3 nucleotides read TGTGCCAGCAGCTCTACCGCTTCCACTGAAGCTTTCTTT. The full variable domain, in which reference TRBV11-3 and TRBJ1-1 provide the parts outside the CDR3, is EAGVVQSPRYKIIEKKQPVAFWCNPISGHNTLYWYLQNLGQGPELLIRYENEEAVDDSQLPKDRFSAERLKGVDSTLKIQPAELGDSAVYLCASSSTASTEAFFGQGTRLTVV.

J is TRBJ1-2 and V is TRBV13, with TRBD1 matching over 10 bases. J gave up 6 bases and V 5 bases, and 3 bases lay outside the gene matches. Germline V gives CDR1 PRHDT, CDR2 FYEKMQ (reference sequence). There are 13 residues in the CDR3. The CDR3 protein is CASSLGTGDGYTF. CDR3 sequence (DNA): TGTGCCAGCAGCCTCGGGACAGGGGATGGCTACACCTTC.

The chain couples TRBV29-1 to TRBJ2-6; no firm D call. CDR3 length: 13 residues. Trimming took off 2 bases at V and 2 bases at J, with 4 bases between the two ends. Germline V gene lookup returns CDR1 SQVTM and CDR2 ANQGSEA. The CDR3 sequence: CSVEFTGANVLTF. Here the CDR3 DNA reads TGCAGCGTTGAATTTACTGGGGCCAACGTCCTGACTTTC.

The J gene is TRBJ1-1, the V gene TRBV7-3; D remains unclear. CDR1 SGHTA and CDR2 FQGTGA come from the germline V gene. The CDR3 contains 13 residues. Trimming cost V 3 bases and J 3 bases, with 8 bases left between them. CDR3 sequence: CASSFSGYTEAFF. In nucleotides, the CDR3 is TGTGCCAGCAGCTTTTCGGGATACACTGAAGCTTTCTTT. The whole variable domain, remainder taken from reference TRBV7-3 and TRBJ1-1, is GAGVSQTPSNKVTEKGKYVELRCDPISGHTALYWYRQSLGQGPEFLIYFQGTGAADDSGLPNDRFFAVRPEGSVSTLKIQRTERGDSAVYLCASSFSGYTEAFFGQGTRLTVV.

The CDR3 coding sequence is TGCGCCAGCAGCTTGGACTCTAGCGGGGCGAACACCGGGGAGCTGTTTTTT. Its protein product is CASSLDSSGANTGELFF. The gene calls are TRBV5-1 and TRBJ2-2; 9 bases fit TRBD2. Unmatched junction bases numbered 3, after V lost 0 bases and J lost 0 bases. The CDR3 has 17 amino acids. Per germline, CDR1 SGHRS and CDR2 YFSETQ.

This clone was observed a single time. The chain employs TRBV27 and TRBJ1-1, with a weak D call TRBD1 (6 bases). In germline, CDR1 is MNHEY, CDR2 SMNVEV (reference sequence). Trimming took 2 bases from V and 3 from J, leaving 10 bases between them. The CDR3 loop spans 14 amino acids. The CDR3 sequence is CASSLRGADTEAFF. For the CDR3, the DNA is TGTGCCAGCAGTTTACGGGGGGCGGACACTGAAGCTTTCTTT.

The rearrangement links TRBV30 to TRBJ1-1; no clear D gene. V shed 2 bases and J shed 4 bases, with 20 bases lying between them. This CDR3 is 16 amino acids long. Germline V gene lookup returns CDR1 GTSNPN and CDR2 SVGIG (reference sequence). CDR3 region: CAWSLSTRGVGTEAFF. The CDR3 DNA reads TGTGCCTGGAGTTTATCGACCCGAGGCGTGGGCACTGAAGCTTTCTTT.

The chain combines TRBV2 with TRBJ2-7; D might be TRBD1 (6 bases). Trimming took off 4 bases at V and 0 bases at J, with 10 bases between the two ends. This CDR3 spans 14 amino acids. Germline values: CDR1 SNHLY, CDR2 FYNNEI. The CDR3 is CASSGWTDSYEQYF. The CDR3 DNA follows: TGTGCCAGCAGTGGGTGGACAGACTCCTACGAGCAGTACTTC.

V gene TRBV2 combines with J gene TRBJ2-1; D is unresolved. V gave up 6 bases and J gave up 1 base, with 10 bases separating them. The CDR3 length is 14 residues. The V gene's germline CDR1 is SNHLY and CDR2 FYNNEI. DNA of the CDR3: TGTGCCAGCAGCCCACCTCAGTCCTACAATGAGCAGTTCTTC. Protein sequence: CASSPPQSYNEQFF.

The rearrangement links TRBV11-3 to TRBJ1-4, with unresolved D. CDR1 and CDR2 from the germline V gene are SGHNT and YENEEA. V was clipped by 5 bases and J by 7 bases, with 11 bases between them. This CDR3 contains 13 residues. CDR3 DNA: TGTGCCAGCAGCACCCCGGAGGTTGAAAAACTGTTTTTT. Translation: CASSTPEVEKLFF.

The chain uses TRBV28 and TRBJ2-7; D is unresolved. Germline V lookup: CDR1 MDHEN, CDR2 SYDVKM. The CDR3 spans 10 residues. V was pared by 5 bases and J by 6 bases, with 5 bases between. CDR3: CASSASEQYF. CDR3 nucleotide sequence: TGTGCCAGCAGTGCCAGCGAGCAGTACTTC.

This sequence joins TRBV19 and TRBJ2-5; 9 positions agree with TRBD2. The germline V gene encodes CDR1 LNHDA and CDR2 SQIVND (reference sequence). After removal of 4 bases from V and 2 bases from J, the junction contained 2 bases not matched to a gene. This CDR3 is 14 amino acids long. CDR3 DNA: TGTGCCAGTAGTACTGGACTAGCGCAAGAGACCCAGTACTTC. It is translated as CASSTGLAQETQYF.

The chain links TRBV4-3 to TRBJ2-7; possibly TRBD2 for D (7 bases). The germline V and J ends were trimmed by 4 bases and 5 bases, with 12 bases remaining between them. Germline CDR1 LGHNA, CDR2 YSLEER. This CDR3 is 13 amino acids long. This CDR3 is CASSPRGGDEQYF. CDR3 in DNA: TGCGCCAGCAGCCCGAGGGGGGGGGACGAGCAGTACTTC.